The clone carrying this T cell receptor (beta chain) was found a few times. Time point of the sample: patch test 3, about 24 weeks after DPC sensitization. Treatment of the sample: therapeutic diphenylcyclopropenone sensitization with weekly scalp DPC. This entry comes from a study of human T cells and chemical hapten exposure. MiXCR was run by TCRdb on the RACE reads, yielding one entry per CDR3 protein. This sample carries roughly 97,000 distinct CDR3 sequences, 25% to 35% of them seen once, and the ten largest clones take approximately 10%. There are 17 residues in the CDR3. V lost 0 bases to trimming and J lost 6 bases; unmatched junction nucleotides: 7. The germline V gene encodes CDR1 MGHRA and CDR2 YSYEKL.

The chain uses TRBV4-1 and TRBJ2-1; 11 positions match TRBD2. Sample: whole blood, taken in connection with sensitization to the hapten diphenylcyclopropenone (DPC). The TCR sequence derives from a man in his forties with alopecia areata. Some clones in this sample may be carry-over from other donors' samples. CDR3 region: CASSQEISGRAGNEQFF. The CDR3 DNA follows: TGCGCCAGCAGCCAAGAAATTAGCGGGAGGGCCGGCAATGAGCAGTTCTTC.